This T cell receptor (beta chain) is from a study of cytotoxic CD8 clonotypes in ibrutinib-treated CLL. Method: immunoSEQ multiplex PCR; TCRdb's copy keeps in-frame clones and lacks some. The top ten hold roughly 3.3% of the sample, which has fewer than 150,000 clones, around four fifths seen once. Overall study results and limits: Treatment left the uncommon public clonotypes either contracted or stable in frequency.

Remarks on this clone: Its antigen remains unidentified.

Germline CDR1 MGHRA, CDR2 YSYEKL. The ends were cut back, 0 bases at V and 8 bases at J, with 16 bases in the middle. There are 15 residues in the CDR3. The sample in question was PBMCs, obtained after 24 months of ibrutinib treatment. The TCR sequence derives from a human donor with chronic lymphocytic leukemia. This chain links TRBV4-1 with TRBJ1-2, with D perhaps matching TRBD1 (6 bases). This CDR3 reads CASSQDSGALQGYTF. The CDR3 region has the DNA TGCGCCAGCAGCCAAGATTCAGGGGCCCTACAGGGCTACACCTTC.